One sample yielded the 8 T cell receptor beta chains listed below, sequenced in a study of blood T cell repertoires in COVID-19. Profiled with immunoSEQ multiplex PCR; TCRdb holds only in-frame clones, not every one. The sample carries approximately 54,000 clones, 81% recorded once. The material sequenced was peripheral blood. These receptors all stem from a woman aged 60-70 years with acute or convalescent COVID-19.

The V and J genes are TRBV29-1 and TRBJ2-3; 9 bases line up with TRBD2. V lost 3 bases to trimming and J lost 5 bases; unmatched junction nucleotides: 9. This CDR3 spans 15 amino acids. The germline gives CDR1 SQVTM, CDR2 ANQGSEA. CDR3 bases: TGCAGCGTTGATCCGGCGGGGGGGCCCGTAGATACGCAGTATTTT. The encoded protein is CSVDPAGGPVDTQYF.

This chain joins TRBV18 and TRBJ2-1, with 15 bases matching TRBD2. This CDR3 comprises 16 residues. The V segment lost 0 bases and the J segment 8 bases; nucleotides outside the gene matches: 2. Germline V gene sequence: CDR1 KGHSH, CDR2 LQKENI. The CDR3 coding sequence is TGTGCCAGCTCACCACCAGGACTAGCGGGGGGGGATGAGCAGTTCTTC. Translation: CASSPPGLAGGDEQFF.

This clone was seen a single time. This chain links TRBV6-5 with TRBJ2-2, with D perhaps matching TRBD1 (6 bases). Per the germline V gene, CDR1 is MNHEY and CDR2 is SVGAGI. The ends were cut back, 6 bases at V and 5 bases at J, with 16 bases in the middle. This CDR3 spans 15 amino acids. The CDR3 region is CASRFGSGDTGELFF. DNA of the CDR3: TGTGCCAGCAGGTTCGGCTCAGGGGATACCGGGGAGCTGTTTTTT.

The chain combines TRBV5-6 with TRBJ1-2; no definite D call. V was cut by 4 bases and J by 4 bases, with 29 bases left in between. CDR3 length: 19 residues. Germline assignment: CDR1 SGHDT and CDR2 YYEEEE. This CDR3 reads CASSPPLGEAGGPSYGYTF. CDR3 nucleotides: TGTGCCAGCAGCCCGCCCTTGGGTGAAGCGGGTGGACCGAGCTATGGCTACACCTTC.

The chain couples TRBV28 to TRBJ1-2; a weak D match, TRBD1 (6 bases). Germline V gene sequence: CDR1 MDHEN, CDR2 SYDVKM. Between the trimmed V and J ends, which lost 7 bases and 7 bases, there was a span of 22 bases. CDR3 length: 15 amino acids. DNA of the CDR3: TGTGCCAGCACCATTCAGGGGTCTTTCAAATTTGGCTACACCTTC. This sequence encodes CASTIQGSFKFGYTF.

Here the CDR3 reads CASSLGQALSGANVLTF. The CDR3 DNA follows: TGCGCCAGCAGCTTGGGACAGGCCCTCTCTGGGGCCAACGTCCTGACTTTC. V is TRBV5-1 and J is TRBJ2-6; D perhaps matches TRBD1 (6 bases). Trimming pared 0 bases from V and 0 bases from J, leaving 10 bases between. The CDR3 runs 17 residues. The germline V gene has CDR1 SGHRS and CDR2 YFSETQ.

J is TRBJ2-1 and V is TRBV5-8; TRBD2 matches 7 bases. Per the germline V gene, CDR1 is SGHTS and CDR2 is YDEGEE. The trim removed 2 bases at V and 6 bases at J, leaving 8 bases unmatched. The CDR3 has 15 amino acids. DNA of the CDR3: TGTGCCAGCAGCTTTGAGACTAGCAGACTCAATGAGCAGTTCTTC. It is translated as CASSFETSRLNEQFF.

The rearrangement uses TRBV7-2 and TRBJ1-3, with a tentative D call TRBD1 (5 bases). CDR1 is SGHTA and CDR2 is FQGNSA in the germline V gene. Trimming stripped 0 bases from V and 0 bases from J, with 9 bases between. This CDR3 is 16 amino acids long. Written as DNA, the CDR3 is TGTGCCAGCAGCTTAGCGGGGCACAGCTCTGGAAACACCATATATTTT. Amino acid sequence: CASSLAGHSSGNTIYF.